One sample yielded the 4 T cell receptor beta chains listed below, sequenced in a study of patients with pleural tuberculosis. TCRdb re-called the reads with MiXCR, one entry per CDR3 protein. The data contain about 30,000 distinct CDR3 sequences, over 15% of them seen just once; the ten biggest clones take up 3.5% to 4.5%. Sequencing was performed on peripheral blood. Every receptor here comes from a human donor with pleural tuberculosis.

This clonotype has ten or more counts. V usage is TRBV27 and J usage is TRBJ2-3, with 9 bases lining up with TRBD1. Germline trimming cut 6 bases from V and 2 bases from J; bases unmatched to any gene: 6. Germline V gene data show CDR1 as MNHEY and CDR2 as SMNVEV (reference sequence). CDR3 length: 15 residues. The CDR3 coding sequence is TGTGCCAGCAGCCCCGGGACAGGGTACACAGATACGCAGTATTTT. The encoded protein is CASSPGTGYTDTQYF.

In this sample, this clonotype turned up many times. The V gene is TRBV2, the J gene TRBJ2-5; D is perhaps TRBD1 or TRBD2 (5 bases each). Looked up from germline, CDR1 is SNHLY and CDR2 is FYNNEI. This CDR3 spans 18 amino acids. The V and J ends lost 0 bases and 5 bases respectively, with 22 bases between them. CDR3 sequence reads: CASSEASGGWAGSETQYF. DNA for the CDR3: TGTGCCAGCAGTGAAGCTTCCGGTGGTTGGGCAGGGAGCGAGACCCAGTACTTC.

Remarks on this clonotype: A single base separates this from a much larger clone, so it may be a read error. V gene TRBV9 combines with J gene TRBJ2-1; tentative D call: TRBD2 (5 bases). V lost 0 bases to trimming and J lost 9 bases, with 16 bases between them. Germline V gene lookup returns CDR1 SGDLS and CDR2 YYNGEE. The CDR3 is 15 amino acids. CDR3 amino acids: CASSVGGGATGEQFF. CDR3 bases: TGTGCCAGCAGCGTAGGAGGAGGAGCAACCGGTGAGCAGTTCTTC.

The V call is TRBV20-1, the J call TRBJ2-1, with 7 bases that match TRBD2. The CDR3 loop spans 12 amino acids. V lost 3 bases and J lost 9; bases outside the gene matches: 5. Per germline, CDR1 DFQATT and CDR2 SNEGSKA (reference sequence). The CDR3 DNA is TGCAGTGCTAGGTTAGCGGGCTTTGAGCAGTTCTTC. This gives the protein CSARLAGFEQFF.